This T cell receptor (beta chain) was found in a study of vaccination effects on CD4 cells after COVID-19. Background on the study: Two convalescent patients were sampled 16 days and one week before vaccination.

Sequencing was preceded by expansion of antigen-specific CD4+ T cells with viral peptide pools in the ViraFEST assay. The culture ran for around 10 days before CD4+ T cells were isolated. SARS-CoV-2 infected the person between March and December 2020, as confirmed by PCR. The authors replaced half the medium with IL-2 medium on days 3 and 7. Germline V gene lookup returns CDR1 SNHLY and CDR2 FYNNEI. Trimming took 3 bases from V and 6 from J; bases not matched to a gene: 9. The CDR3 is 16 residues long. Concerning this clone itself: Its antigen is still unknown.

Sequenced by immunoSEQ multiplex PCR; TCRdb stores in-frame clones only, minus some. The table records roughly 26,000 clones, about four fifths of them present only once. This sample comprised CD4+ T cells from PBMCs cultured with HCoV-NL63 spike peptides, obtained before COVID-19 vaccination. The receptor was isolated from a human donor who had a prior SARS-CoV-2 infection. The chain joins TRBV2 to TRBJ2-1, with 9 bases fitting TRBD2. This chain's CDR3 is CASSEFGRGGVNEQFF. CDR3 coding DNA: TGTGCCAGCAGTGAGTTTGGGCGGGGGGGCGTCAATGAGCAGTTCTTC.